The rows below give T cell receptor beta chains drawn from one sample of a study of T cell responses to AZD1222 COVID-19 vaccine. Sequencing used immunoSEQ multiplex PCR; TCRdb keeps in-frame clones, though not all of them. Here the sample spans some 100,000 clones, 75% to 90% being singletons. The sequencing here drew on peripheral blood, taken 28 days after the second AZD1222 dose. The receptors shown here come from an adult who received the AZD1222 COVID-19 vaccine. Both conserved end residues are trimmed from each CDR3. Each record gives: J gene, D gene, V gene, clone size, CDR3 protein. D genes are given only for firm matches. Clone size is not always given. Where it is, it says once, few, many or a class for expanded clones.

>TRBJ2-3|TRBD1|TRBV7-6|.
ASSLRVTGGRDTQY
>TRBJ1-5|.|TRBV27|.
ASSSRPNQPQH
>TRBJ2-7|.|TRBV3-1/TRBV3-2|.
ASSHYRADRDYEQY
>TRBJ1-2|.|TRBV9|few
ASSVALHNYGYT
>TRBJ2-5|.|TRBV11-2|few
ASSLFMDQETQY
>TRBJ1-3|.|TRBV5-5|.
ASSLLLGSGNTIY
>TRBJ2-2|.|TRBV28|.
ASSAWTENTGELF
>TRBJ1-1|TRBD1|TRBV6-5|.
ASSSRTGGYTEAF
>TRBJ1-2|.|TRBV20-1|.
SARTGYGYT
>TRBJ2-3|TRBD2|TRBV6-6|.
ASSSRTSGRDTQY
>TRBJ2-7|TRBD2|TRBV5-4|.
ASSRSSSGGVFYEQY
>TRBJ1-2|.|TRBV27|.
ASSPSQGLRAYGYT
>TRBJ1-1|.|TRBV7-2|once
ASRRTAWTEAF
>TRBJ1-1|.|TRBV7-6|.
ASSLATAGNTEAF
>TRBJ2-2|TRBD2|TRBV9|.
ASSFPGLAGPTGELF
>TRBJ2-3|TRBD2|TRBV5-1|.
ASSSGTSGTDTQY
>TRBJ2-3|TRBD1|TRBV18|.
ASSRDRGQLDTQY
>TRBJ1-1|TRBD1|TRBV6-5|.
ASSWTGGPTEAF
>TRBJ2-1|TRBD1|TRBV7-9|.
ASSITGTGGMNEQF
>TRBJ1-2|TRBD1|TRBV28|.
ASSNPGQGYGYT
>TRBJ2-2|.|TRBV2|.
ASSPDRMNTGELF
>TRBJ1-6|.|TRBV30|.
AFSQGLGNSPLH
>TRBJ2-3|TRBD1|TRBV4-3|.
ASSQDTGGTQY
>TRBJ2-7|TRBD2|TRBV5-4|once
ASSLRSGSDEQY
>TRBJ2-1|.|TRBV12-3/TRBV12-4|.
ASSSYNEQF
>TRBJ2-3|.|TRBV12-3/TRBV12-4|.
ASADGNTDTQY
>TRBJ2-7|TRBD1|TRBV19|.
ASRGTGQGSYEQY
>TRBJ2-3|TRBD2|TRBV3-1/TRBV3-2|.
ASSSKRLAGAVPDTQY
>TRBJ2-1|.|TRBV27|.
ASSFRGFRF